This TCR beta chain was observed in a study of post-analysis software for immune sequencing data. This clonotype was counted between two and nine times. Its antigen is unknown. Unique molecular identifiers tagged the TCR beta cDNA libraries. Each sample of roughly 0.95 to 10 million input T cells yielded about 500,000 cDNA molecules, so each molecule approximated one T cell. MiXCR was run by TCRdb on the PCR reads, yielding one entry per CDR3 protein. The sample has about 810,000 distinct CDR3 sequences, 53% seen once. The CDR3 sequence is 17 residues long. The V end lost 2 bases, the J end lost 0 bases, and 14 bases lay between the germline ends. Broader study findings: Comparison with controls showed significantly lower normalized Chao1 diversity in multiple sclerosis patients. TRBV5-6, TRBV5-1 and TRBV20-1 belonged to a set of roughly five TRBV segments that were more frequent in patients than controls.

What was sequenced was blood. This clonotype was sampled from a girl aged 10-17 years with multiple sclerosis. The chain combines TRBV12-3 or TRBV12-4 with TRBJ2-1; a weak D match, TRBD1 (5 bases). CDR3 coding DNA: TGTGCCAGCAGTTTAATTGGGGCGTGGAGCTCCTACAATGAGCAGTTCTTC. It specifies CASSLIGAWSSYNEQFF.